Shown below are 25 T cell receptor beta chains from a single sample sequenced in a study of blood T cells in healthy people across ages. With a J-beta primer mix and a sample-barcoded 5' primer, a second PCR ran roughly 6 to 12 cycles. In TCRdb, the 5' RACE reads were re-called with MiXCR into one record per CDR3 protein. Of around 990,000 distinct CDR3 sequences in the sample, under 30% were seen once. This sample was shared with a second study, whose subject was T cells of mothers and their children.

Sequencing input: blood. The source is a girl aged 2 to 10 in good health.

V gene TRBV28 combines with J gene TRBJ2-5; 10 bases line up with TRBD1. Germline values: CDR1 MDHEN, CDR2 SYDVKM. After removal of 6 bases from V and 4 bases from J, the junction contained 2 bases not matched to a gene. This CDR3 is 13 amino acids long. This CDR3 reads CASRDRGTETQYF. In DNA form, the CDR3 reads TGTGCCAGCAGGGACAGGGGGACAGAGACCCAGTACTTC. The whole variable domain, remainder taken from reference TRBV28 and TRBJ2-5, is DVKVTQSSRYLVKRTGEKVFLECVQDMDHENMFWYRQDPGLGLRLIYFSYDVKMKEKGDIPEGYSVSREKKERFSLILESASTNQTSMYLCASRDRGTETQYFGPGTRLLVL.

The chain recombines TRBV29-1 with TRBJ1-4; a possible D gene is TRBD1 (5 bases). The length of the CDR3 is 14 residues. Between the trimmed V and J ends, which lost 6 bases and 7 bases, there was a span of 18 bases. CDR1 SQVTM and CDR2 ANQGSEA come from the germline V gene. The CDR3, as DNA: TGCAGCGTCGTCGGAGGGACGGACACTGAAAAACTGTTTTTT. Translating gives CSVVGGTDTEKLFF.

The chain uses TRBV12-3 or TRBV12-4 and TRBJ2-7; TRBD1 agrees at 8 bases. With V trimmed by 5 bases and J by 3 bases, 3 bases remained unmatched. The CDR3 contains 13 residues. Here the CDR3 reads CASSMDRDYEQYF. CDR3 nucleotides: TGTGCCAGCAGTATGGACAGGGACTACGAGCAGTACTTC.

This clonotype was recorded a few times. V is TRBV5-1 and J is TRBJ1-1, with 11 bases fitting TRBD1. Germline-derived CDR1 and CDR2 are SGHRS and YFSETQ. This CDR3 region has 13 residues. V trimming: 4 bases; J trimming: 9 bases; junction bases outside the gene matches: 5. CDR3 loop: CASSPRTGGQAFF. CDR3 nucleotides: TGCGCCAGCAGCCCAAGGACAGGGGGCCAAGCTTTCTTT.

The chain joins TRBV29-1 to TRBJ2-7; D is uncertain. V was trimmed by 3 bases and J by 0 bases, leaving 9 bases between them. The CDR3 consists of 13 residues. Germline CDR1 is SQVTM and CDR2 is ANQGSEA. In DNA form, the CDR3 reads TGCAGCGTTGAGAACGAAAACTCCTACGAGCAGTACTTC. Translation gives CSVENENSYEQYF.

This chain uses TRBV29-1 with TRBJ1-4; the D gene is possibly TRBD1 (5 bases). V lost 5 bases, J lost 8 bases, and 15 bases lay in between. The CDR3 has 13 amino acids. Germline CDR1 reads SQVTM; CDR2 reads ANQGSEA. The CDR3 DNA reads TGCAGCGTTCGTGATGGGGCTGGAGAAAAACTGTTTTTT. This gives the protein CSVRDGAGEKLFF.

This clonotype has a handful of counts. The chain employs TRBV12-3 or TRBV12-4 and TRBJ1-1; 7 bases are shared with TRBD1. The V gene end was trimmed by 5 bases and the J gene end by 0 bases; junction bases not matched to a gene: 9. The CDR3 loop spans 16 amino acids. The CDR3 sequence is CASSRDSLLMNTEAFF. The CDR3 coding sequence is TGTGCCAGCAGTCGGGACAGCCTCCTAATGAACACTGAAGCTTTCTTT.

The CDR3 region is CASSSAAQRGEKLFF. CDR3 coding DNA: TGTGCCAGCAGCTCGGCCGCCCAACGGGGTGAAAAACTGTTTTTT. The V gene is TRBV7-9, the J gene TRBJ1-4; D remains unclear. The CDR3 has 15 amino acids. Trimming removed 4 bases from V and 7 bases from J, with 16 bases in between. From germline, CDR1 is SEHNR and CDR2 FQNEAQ (reference sequence).

The sample holds a few counts of this clonotype. The chain employs TRBV29-1 and TRBJ1-4; no clear D gene. Deletions cut 0 bases from V and 8 bases from J, with 7 bases between. Germline values: CDR1 SQVTM, CDR2 ANQGSEA. This CDR3 is built from 12 residues. CDR3 amino acids: CSVEDPGEKLFF. The CDR3 coding sequence is TGCAGCGTTGAAGATCCGGGGGAAAAACTGTTTTTT.

J is TRBJ2-7 and V is TRBV10-1, with 8 bases fitting TRBD1. The CDR3 contains 18 residues. Trimming removed 3 bases from V and 4 bases from J; junction bases left unmatched: 17. Germline CDR1 WNHNN, CDR2 SYGVQD (reference sequence). DNA of the CDR3: TGCGCCAGCAGTGATCCCCCGTTTGGCGGGGACAGGCCTTACGAGCAGTACTTC. It encodes CASSDPPFGGDRPYEQYF.

This clonotype was observed a handful of times. V usage is TRBV24-1 and J usage is TRBJ2-3, with TRBD2 as a possible D gene (5 bases). Trimming removed 1 base from V and 10 bases from J, with 11 bases in between. Germline CDR1 and CDR2: KGHDR and SFDVKD. This CDR3 comprises 13 residues. CDR3 in amino acids: CATSDFTGVAQYF. In DNA, the CDR3 is TGTGCCACCAGTGATTTCACCGGGGTGGCGCAGTATTTT.

V usage is TRBV6-2 or TRBV6-3 and J usage is TRBJ2-5; 14 nucleotides agree with TRBD2. Germline lookup yields CDR1 MNHEY and CDR2 SVGEGT. The CDR3 covers 19 residues. J was trimmed by 5 bases and V by 0 bases; bases with no gene match: 11. CDR3: CASSYSTGTSGGDMETQYF. The CDR3 DNA is TGTGCCAGCAGTTACTCGACTGGGACTAGCGGGGGAGACATGGAGACCCAGTACTTC.

This clonotype was observed a handful of times. V usage is TRBV29-1 and J usage is TRBJ2-2; D is unresolved. V gave up 0 bases and J gave up 0 bases, with 5 bases separating them. Germline V gives CDR1 SQVTM, CDR2 ANQGSEA. The CDR3 consists of 14 residues. The CDR3 loop is CSVEEAANTGELFF. DNA of the CDR3: TGCAGCGTTGAAGAAGCAGCGAACACCGGGGAGCTGTTTTTT.

The chain combines TRBV4-1 with TRBJ2-5, with unresolved D. Trimming removed 1 base at V and 3 bases at J, with 6 bases between. The germline V gene encodes CDR1 MGHRA and CDR2 YSYEKL. CDR3 size: 13 residues. Here the CDR3 reads CASSQVVKETQYF. CDR3 in DNA: TGCGCCAGCAGCCAAGTGGTGAAAGAGACCCAGTACTTC.

The chain couples TRBV28 to TRBJ2-5, with 9 bases aligning to TRBD2. The DNA end favors TRBJ2-1, so the J call may be wrong. Germline V gene data show CDR1 as MDHEN and CDR2 as SYDVKM. The CDR3 runs 16 residues. DNA for the CDR3: TGTGCCACCACACCCTCTCTAGCGGGAACTTCTAATGAGCAGTTCTTC. It encodes CATTPSLAGTSNEQFF.

The chain employs TRBV24-1 and TRBJ2-1; D uncertain. Trimming shortened V by 5 bases and J by 7 bases, and 14 bases separated the two germline ends. This CDR3 spans 14 amino acids. CDR1 KGHDR and CDR2 SFDVKD come from the germline V gene. The CDR3 loop is CATSGGRIGNEQFF. CDR3 DNA: TGTGCCACCAGTGGAGGACGGATCGGAAATGAGCAGTTCTTC.

The chain links TRBV9 to TRBJ2-5; unclear D gene. Germline CDR1 and CDR2: SGDLS and YYNGEE. The germline V and J ends were trimmed by 0 bases and 0 bases, with 3 bases remaining between them. The CDR3 runs 13 residues. The CDR3 protein is CASSVGDQETQYF. DNA for the CDR3: TGTGCCAGCAGCGTAGGGGACCAAGAGACCCAGTACTTC.

There are a few counts of this clonotype. The gene calls are TRBV7-9 and TRBJ2-1; D is possibly TRBD2 (6 bases). From germline, CDR1 is SEHNR and CDR2 FQNEAQ (reference sequence). Trimming took off 1 base at V and 7 bases at J, with 11 bases between the two ends. The CDR3 loop spans 14 amino acids. For the CDR3, the DNA is TGTGCCAGCAGCTTAGTGCGGGGCATGAATGAGCAGTTCTTC. Protein product: CASSLVRGMNEQFF. The full variable domain, rest sourced from reference TRBV7-9 and TRBJ2-1, is DTGVSQNPRHKITKRGQNVTFRCDPISEHNRLYWYRQTLGQGPEFLTYFQNEAQLEKSRLLSDRFSAERPKGSFSTLEIQRTEQGDSAMYLCASSLVRGMNEQFFGPGTRLTVL.

The chain joins TRBV29-1 to TRBJ1-1, with 7 bases aligning to TRBD1. This CDR3 comprises 13 residues. In germline, CDR1 is SQVTM, CDR2 ANQGSEA. V gave up 3 bases and J gave up 5 bases; unmatched junction bases: 6. This CDR3 is CSVDRGPITEAFF. The CDR3 region has the DNA TGCAGCGTTGATAGGGGGCCGATTACTGAAGCTTTCTTT.

This clonotype showed up just a few times. The chain has TRBV7-2 and TRBJ2-5; TRBD2 might be the D (6 bases). Germline CDR1 and CDR2: SGHTA and FQGNSA. This CDR3 has 17 residues. V lost 4 bases to trimming and J lost 0 bases, with 18 bases between them. This CDR3 reads CASSSTSLAPYQETQYF. CDR3 bases: TGTGCCAGCAGCTCGACCTCTCTAGCGCCGTACCAAGAGACCCAGTACTTC. Supplemented by reference TRBV7-2 and TRBJ2-5, the full variable domain reads GAGVSQSPSNKVTEKGKDVELRCDPISGHTALYWYRQSLGQGLEFLIYFQGNSAPDKSGLPSDRFSAERTGGSVSTLTIQRTQQEDSAVYLCASSSTSLAPYQETQYFGPGTRLLVL.

The V call is TRBV20-1, the J call TRBJ2-1; TRBD2 agrees at 8 bases. The germline V gene encodes CDR1 DFQATT and CDR2 SNEGSKA (reference sequence). V gave up 5 bases and J gave up 5 bases; unmatched junction bases: 14. This CDR3 spans 16 amino acids. CDR3 nucleotides: TGCAGTGCTCCGGCGGCGGGAGGAGCGTTAAACAATGAGCAGTTCTTC. Amino acid sequence: CSAPAAGGALNNEQFF.

This clonotype has a handful of counts. DNA of the CDR3: TGTGCCAGCAGCTTCGGGGGGGGGATGAACACTGAAGCTTTCTTT. It codes for CASSFGGGMNTEAFF. The chain is built from TRBV6-5 and TRBJ1-1, with D tentatively TRBD1 (5 bases). CDR1 MNHEY and CDR2 SVGAGI come from the germline V gene. CDR3 length: 15 amino acids. V dropped 6 bases and J dropped 0 bases, with 14 bases sitting between them.

The genes are TRBV5-6 and TRBJ2-5; 7 nucleotides match TRBD2. This CDR3 is built from 14 residues. In germline, CDR1 is SGHDT, CDR2 YYEEEE. V lost 2 bases, J lost 3 bases, and 4 bases stayed unmatched. CDR3 sequence: CASSFWGGKETQYF. CDR3 in DNA: TGTGCCAGCAGCTTTTGGGGAGGGAAAGAGACCCAGTACTTC.

The genes are TRBV29-1 and TRBJ2-3, with D perhaps matching TRBD1 (5 bases). The germline V and J ends were trimmed by 8 bases and 2 bases, with 14 bases remaining between them. CDR1 and CDR2 (germline): SQVTM, ANQGSEA. The CDR3 length is 13 residues. The chain's CDR3 is CSLSGRTTDTQYF. In DNA, the CDR3 is TGCAGCCTCTCAGGGCGGACCACAGATACGCAGTATTTT.

This clonotype was seen more than once but under ten times. The chain combines TRBV4-1 with TRBJ2-5; D is perhaps TRBD1 or TRBD2 (5 bases each). CDR3 length: 14 amino acids. V was trimmed by 5 bases and J by 3 bases, leaving 13 bases between them. Germline CDR1 MGHRA, CDR2 YSYEKL. DNA for the CDR3: TGCGCCAGCAGCAGACCTGGGACGGAAGAGACCCAGTACTTC. Translating gives CASSRPGTEETQYF.